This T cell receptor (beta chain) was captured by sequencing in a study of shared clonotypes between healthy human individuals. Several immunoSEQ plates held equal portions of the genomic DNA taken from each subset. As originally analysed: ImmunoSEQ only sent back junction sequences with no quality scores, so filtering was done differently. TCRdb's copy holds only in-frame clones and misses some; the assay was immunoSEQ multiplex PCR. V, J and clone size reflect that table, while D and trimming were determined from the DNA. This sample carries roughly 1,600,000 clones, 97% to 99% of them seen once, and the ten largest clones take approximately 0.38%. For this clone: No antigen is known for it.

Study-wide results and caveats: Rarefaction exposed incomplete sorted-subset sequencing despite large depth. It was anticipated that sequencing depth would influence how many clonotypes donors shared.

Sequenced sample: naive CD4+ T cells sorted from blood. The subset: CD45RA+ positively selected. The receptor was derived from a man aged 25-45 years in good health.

CDR3 residues: CASSFNSQGLASHNEQFF. The CDR3 coding sequence is TGTGCCAGCAGCTTCAATTCTCAGGGACTAGCTAGCCACAATGAGCAGTTCTTC. The chain links TRBV11-3 to TRBJ2-1; TRBD2 matches at 9 bases. CDR3 length equals 18 residues. The V and J ends lost 3 bases and 5 bases, in that order; junction bases with no gene match: 14. Per the germline V gene, CDR1 is SGHNT and CDR2 is YENEEA.